The 29 T cell receptor beta chains below all came from one sample that was sequenced in a study of response to subunit inactivated influenza vaccine. TCRdb re-analysed the RT-PCR reads in MiXCR, keeping a single row per CDR3 protein. This sample has 150,000 to 200,000 distinct CDR3 sequences; 9.5% to 13% occur once, and the top ten carry around an eighth. The sample here was non-naive T cells sorted from PBMCs, taken roughly 46 days after vaccination. These receptors all stem from a man aged 50 to 60 who received an inactivated influenza vaccine.

In this sample, this clonotype turned up many times. The gene calls are TRBV6-2 or TRBV6-3 and TRBJ1-2; weak D call: TRBD1 (5 bases). The germline CDR1 and CDR2 sequences are MNHEY and SVGEGT. Trimming took off 0 bases at V and 2 bases at J, with 19 bases between the two ends. This CDR3 has 18 amino acids. The CDR3 protein is CASSYSTFERGHNYGYTF. CDR3 nucleotides: TGTGCCAGCAGTTACTCGACTTTTGAACGCGGACACAACTATGGCTACACCTTC.

This clonotype has just a few counts. The chain links TRBV2 to TRBJ1-5; TRBD1 matches at 7 bases. Germline CDR1 is SNHLY and CDR2 is FYNNEI. V dropped 2 bases and J dropped 5; count of bases not matched to a gene: 6. CDR3 length: 15 residues. CDR3 in DNA: TGTGCCAGCAGTGAAACCCCCGGGACAGATCAGCCCCAGCATTTT. It is translated as CASSETPGTDQPQHF. Combining the CDR3 with reference TRBV2 and TRBJ1-5 gives the whole variable domain EPEVTQTPSHQVTQMGQEVILRCVPISNHLYFYWYRQILGQKVEFLVSFYNNEISEKSEIFDDQFSVERPDGSNFTLKIRSTKLEDSAMYFCASSETPGTDQPQHFGDGTRLSIL.

This clonotype appeared many times. The chain combines TRBV29-1 with TRBJ2-1; 8 nucleotides align to TRBD2. Germline V gene data show CDR1 as SQVTM and CDR2 as ANQGSEA. V gave up 3 bases and J gave up 10 bases; unmatched junction bases: 11. The CDR3 sequence is 14 residues long. CDR3 in amino acids: CSVDGWTSFNEQFF. The CDR3 DNA follows: TGCAGCGTTGATGGGTGGACTAGCTTTAACGAGCAGTTCTTC.

This clonotype has a count of ten or more. The CDR3 DNA reads as TGTGCCAGCAGCTTCTCCGCGGGAGACACAGATACGCAGTATTTT. Translation: CASSFSAGDTDTQYF. V gene TRBV11-2 combines with J gene TRBJ2-3; 7 bases are shared with TRBD2. The V segment lost 3 bases and the J segment 2 bases; nucleotides outside the gene matches: 5. The CDR3 is 15 amino acids. Looked up from germline, CDR1 is SGHAT and CDR2 is FQNNGV.

This clonotype has a count of ten or more. The V call is TRBV5-1, the J call TRBJ2-1; D ambiguous. The CDR3 runs 16 residues. The V and J ends lost 0 bases and 0 bases respectively, with 10 bases between them. Germline CDR1 and CDR2: SGHRS and YFSETQ. CDR3 protein: CASSLEAASSYNEQFF. CDR3 DNA sequence: TGCGCCAGCAGCTTGGAGGCTGCCAGCTCCTACAATGAGCAGTTCTTC.

This rearrangement joins TRBV5-1 to TRBJ2-5; D may be TRBD1 (5 bases). Trimming took off 0 bases at V and 4 bases at J, with 10 bases between the two ends. Germline V lookup: CDR1 SGHRS, CDR2 YFSETQ. CDR3 length equals 14 residues. The CDR3 loop is CASSLGPGRETQYF. The CDR3 DNA follows: TGCGCCAGCAGCTTGGGGCCAGGGCGAGAGACCCAGTACTTC. Combining the CDR3 with reference TRBV5-1 and TRBJ2-5 gives the whole variable domain KAGVTQTPRYLIKTRGQQVTLSCSPISGHRSVSWYQQTPGQGLQFLFEYFSETQRNKGNFPGRFSGRQFSNSRSEMNVSTLELGDSALYLCASSLGPGRETQYFGPGTRLLVL.

This clonotype came up a few times. The chain is built from TRBV11-2 and TRBJ2-5, with a possible D match to TRBD1 (7 bases). The germline V gene has CDR1 SGHAT and CDR2 FQNNGV. Between the trimmed V and J ends, which lost 3 bases and 5 bases, there was a span of 13 bases. The CDR3 is 14 residues long. CDR3 loop: CASSFAGGSETQYF. CDR3 nucleotides: TGTGCCAGCAGCTTTGCAGGGGGGTCGGAGACCCAGTACTTC.

V is TRBV12-3 or TRBV12-4 and J is TRBJ1-2, with 7 positions matching TRBD1. V shed 9 bases and J 7 bases; nucleotides not matched to a gene: 8. The CDR3 totals 12 residues. The CDR3 loop reads CARRMTGFGYTF. The DNA of the CDR3 is TGTGCCAGAAGGATGACAGGGTTTGGCTACACCTTC.

The chain couples TRBV2 to TRBJ2-3; no clear D. Germline CDR1 is SNHLY and CDR2 is FYNNEI. The CDR3 contains 18 residues. Trimming removed 6 bases from V and 1 base from J, with 23 bases in between. The CDR3 DNA reads TGTGCCAGCAGCCTTTCCTCCGTCAGAACGGTGCGCACAGATACGCAGTATTTT. Its translation is CASSLSSVRTVRTDTQYF.

This rearrangement joins TRBV9 to TRBJ1-6, with D possibly matching TRBD1 (5 bases). The CDR3 has 16 residues. Germline V gene sequence: CDR1 SGDLS, CDR2 YYNGEE. Trimming cost V 0 bases and J 5 bases, with 12 bases left between them. This chain's CDR3 is CASSVEGVQHNSPLHF. CDR3 in DNA: TGTGCCAGCAGCGTAGAAGGGGTTCAACATAATTCACCCCTCCACTTT.

This clonotype was detected many times. V gene TRBV7-9 combines with J gene TRBJ1-6, with D unresolved. V was pared by 1 base and J by 7 bases, with 5 bases between. CDR1 is SEHNR, CDR2 FQNEAQ, per germline (reference sequence). The CDR3 spans 13 residues. The CDR3 nucleotides are TGTGCCAGCAGCTTAGACAGAAATTCACCCCTCCACTTT. Protein: CASSLDRNSPLHF.

The chain combines TRBV7-2 with TRBJ2-3, with 9 positions matching TRBD1. Germline V gene data show CDR1 as SGHTA and CDR2 as FQGNSA. The CDR3 runs 16 residues. V trimming: 1 base; J trimming: 1 base; junction bases outside the gene matches: 3. This CDR3 reads CASSLGGTGRTDTQYF. The CDR3 DNA reads TGTGCCAGCAGCTTAGGCGGGACAGGGCGCACAGATACGCAGTATTTT.

As for this clonotype: Possible read error: a much larger clone is one base away. The J gene is TRBJ2-7, the V gene TRBV3-1, with 7 bases lining up with TRBD1. The CDR3 totals 15 residues. V trimming: 4 bases; J trimming: 0 bases; junction bases outside the gene matches: 6. Germline values: CDR1 LGHDT, CDR2 YNNKEL (reference sequence). CDR3 sequence reads: CASSRYGTVSYEQYF. CDR3 nucleotides: TGTGCCAGCAGCCGATACGGGACAGTCTCCTACGAGCAGTACTTC.

The V gene is TRBV29-1, the J gene TRBJ1-2; no clear D gene. The germline gives CDR1 SQVTM, CDR2 ANQGSEA. This CDR3 is built from 12 residues. The V and J ends lost 6 bases and 8 bases respectively, with 16 bases between them. DNA for the CDR3: TGCAGCGTCGATCCGATGACTGCGGGCTACACCTTC. Translating gives CSVDPMTAGYTF.

This clonotype was seen many times. CDR3 in DNA: TGTGCCAGCAGTCTCGGGACCCAAGGTGAAAAACTGTTTTTT. Encoded protein: CASSLGTQGEKLFF. This chain uses TRBV27 with TRBJ1-4; possibly TRBD1 for D (5 bases). V was cut by 5 bases and J by 7 bases, with 14 bases left in between. Germline V gives CDR1 MNHEY, CDR2 SMNVEV (reference sequence). The CDR3 is 14 amino acids.

This clonotype showed up just a few times. The genes are TRBV12-3 or TRBV12-4 and TRBJ1-4; possibly TRBD1 for D (5 bases). Trimming removed 10 bases at V and 7 bases at J, with 16 bases between. CDR3 length equals 13 residues. CDR3 DNA: TGTGCCACGTCCGGGACGTGGGGTGAAAAACTGTTTTTT. Protein: CATSGTWGEKLFF.

In this sample, this clonotype turned up many times. The V gene is TRBV28, the J gene TRBJ1-2, with 7 bases that match TRBD1. The CDR3 has 14 amino acids. The germline gives CDR1 MDHEN, CDR2 SYDVKM. With V trimmed by 6 bases and J by 3 bases, 7 bases remained unmatched. CDR3 bases: TGTGCCAGCAGCTCAGGGGGGTCCTACTATGGCTACACCTTC. Translation gives CASSSGGSYYGYTF.

This clonotype was detected a few times. The V gene is TRBV21-1, the J gene TRBJ2-7; the tabulated D call, TRBD1, remains unverified against the DNA. TRBV21-1 is given as a pseudogene. The CDR3 is 14 residues long. The DNA of the CDR3 is TGTGCCAGCAGCGAAAAAACAGGGGACTACGAGCAGTACTTC. It yields the protein CASSEKTGDYEQYF.

This clonotype was observed a handful of times. The J gene is TRBJ1-2, the V gene TRBV3-1, with TRBD1 identical over 7 bases. With V trimmed by 1 base and J by 7 bases, 9 bases remained unmatched. The CDR3 is 15 amino acids. The germline CDR1 and CDR2 sequences are LGHDT and YNNKEL (reference sequence). The CDR3 DNA is TGTGCCAGCAGCCAAGTAGGGGGCGGTCTAGGTGGCTACACCTTC. Residues: CASSQVGGGLGGYTF. The variable domain in full, with the rest retrieved from reference TRBV3-1 and TRBJ1-2, is DTAVSQTPKYLVTQMGNDKSIKCEQNLGHDTMYWYKQDSKKFLKIMFSYNNKELIINETVPNRFSPKSPDKAHLNLHINSLELGDSAVYFCASSQVGGGLGGYTFGSGTRLTVV.

J is TRBJ2-3 and V is TRBV9, with D possibly matching TRBD2 (5 bases). V lost 4 bases to trimming and J lost 6 bases, with 18 bases between them. The CDR3 has 15 residues. CDR1 and CDR2 from the germline V gene are SGDLS and YYNGEE. CDR3 in DNA: TGTGCCAGCAGCCCGACTGTTAGCGCTTTGGATACGCAGTATTTT. It encodes CASSPTVSALDTQYF.

V is TRBV10-1 and J is TRBJ1-5; D gene uncertain. Trimming removed 0 bases at V and 2 bases at J, with 11 bases between. The CDR3 is 16 amino acids. From germline, CDR1 is WNHNN and CDR2 SYGVQD (reference sequence). CDR3: CASSESREGGNQPQHF. In DNA, the CDR3 is TGCGCCAGCAGTGAGTCTAGGGAAGGTGGCAATCAGCCCCAGCATTTT.

The sample holds many counts of this clonotype. This chain uses TRBV7-8 with TRBJ2-5; 7 bases are a match to TRBD1. The junction had 9 bases not matched to a gene; V was cut back by 5 bases and J by 9 bases. CDR3 size: 13 residues. The germline V gene has CDR1 SGHVS and CDR2 FQNEAQ. The CDR3, as DNA: TGTGCCAGCAGCCTAGACAGGGACCAGGCCCAGTACTTC. It translates to CASSLDRDQAQYF.

This clonotype has a handful of counts. This sequence joins TRBV5-1 and TRBJ1-4; TRBD1 aligns across 7 bases. This CDR3 has 14 amino acids. J lost 3 bases, V lost 1 base, and 0 bases had no gene match. The germline gives CDR1 SGHRS, CDR2 YFSETQ. The CDR3 protein is CASSLRGPNEKLFF. The DNA of the CDR3 is TGCGCCAGCAGCTTGAGGGGGCCTAATGAAAAACTGTTTTTT.

This clonotype turned up a few times. The chain combines TRBV20-1 with TRBJ2-1; D ambiguous. Germline assignment: CDR1 DFQATT and CDR2 SNEGSKA (reference sequence). The CDR3 totals 12 residues. Trimming shortened V by 0 bases and J by 4 bases, and 4 bases separated the two germline ends. For the CDR3, the DNA is TGCAGTGCTAGAGAAAGATACAATGAGCAGTTCTTC. Its translation is CSARERYNEQFF.

This clonotype was observed a few times. V and J are TRBV7-2 and TRBJ2-3; TRBD2 agrees at 9 bases. Germline V lookup: CDR1 SGHTA, CDR2 FQGNSA. J lost 2 bases, V lost 5 bases, and 8 bases had no gene match. The CDR3 length is 16 residues. CDR3 loop: CASSTLTSGPTDTQYF. CDR3 coding DNA: TGTGCCAGCAGCACCTTGACTAGCGGCCCCACAGATACGCAGTATTTT.

The chain links TRBV12-3 or TRBV12-4 to TRBJ2-5; no definite D call. V lost 5 bases to trimming and J lost 8 bases, with 18 bases between them. This CDR3 is 14 amino acids long. CDR3: CASSKGPEITTQYF. The CDR3 bases are TGTGCCAGCAGTAAAGGACCGGAGATTACTACCCAGTACTTC.

This clonotype was picked up a small number of times. The V and J genes are TRBV5-1 and TRBJ1-1; D uncertain. The CDR3 extends over 13 amino acids. The V end lost 1 base, the J end lost 0 bases, and 4 bases lay between the germline ends. Germline CDR1 is SGHRS and CDR2 is YFSETQ. The CDR3 loop reads CASSLSVNTEAFF. Written as DNA, the CDR3 is TGCGCCAGCAGCTTGAGTGTGAACACTGAAGCTTTCTTT.

This clonotype was seen a few times. The rearrangement uses TRBV20-1 and TRBJ2-6; maybe TRBD2 (5 bases). The ends were cut back, 3 bases at V and 2 bases at J, with 8 bases in the middle. The CDR3 is made up of 14 amino acids. Germline V gives CDR1 DFQATT, CDR2 SNEGSKA (reference sequence). The CDR3 nucleotides read TGCAGTGCTAGTTACGGGACTGGGGCCAACGTCCTGACTTTC. Protein: CSASYGTGANVLTF.

This clonotype has at least ten counts. The rearrangement uses TRBV5-1 and TRBJ1-1, with TRBD1 matching over 7 bases. This CDR3 has 13 residues. V was pared by 4 bases and J by 2 bases, with 2 bases of the junction left unmatched. The germline V gene has CDR1 SGHRS and CDR2 YFSETQ. The CDR3 region is CASSGQANTEAFF. In DNA form, the CDR3 reads TGCGCCAGCAGCGGACAGGCAAACACTGAAGCTTTCTTT. Based on the CDR3 plus reference TRBV5-1 and TRBJ1-1, the full variable domain is KAGVTQTPRYLIKTRGQQVTLSCSPISGHRSVSWYQQTPGQGLQFLFEYFSETQRNKGNFPGRFSGRQFSNSRSEMNVSTLELGDSALYLCASSGQANTEAFFGQGTRLTVV.